This T cell receptor beta chain was sequenced in a study of blood T cell repertoires in COVID-19. The assay was immunoSEQ multiplex PCR, and TCRdb's table has in-frame clones only and misses some. The table lists hundreds of thousands of clones, approximately 90% of them singletons. Germline assignment: CDR1 MNHEY and CDR2 SMNVEV (reference sequence). This CDR3 region has 14 residues. Trimming removed 5 bases from V and 1 base from J, with 9 bases in between. This TCR came from a man aged 18 to 29 who had recovered from COVID-19. The rearrangement links TRBV27 to TRBJ1-5; D is unresolved. Material for sequencing was PBMCs or T cells enriched from blood (not recorded which). The CDR3 coding sequence is TGTGCCAGCAGTCTCGGTAGCAGCAATCAGCCCCAGCATTTT. This sequence encodes CASSLGSSNQPQHF.